The 9 T cell receptor beta chains below come from one sample, sequenced in a study of CD4 T cells in relation to SARS-CoV-2 and coronaviruses. Antigens of these TCRs are unknown. Assay: immunoSEQ multiplex PCR; the TCRdb copy retains only in-frame clones and omits some. The sample has some 11,000 clones, 70% to 85% seen once. Unexposed donor CD4+ T cells date from about 2011-2018, before the COVID-19 pandemic. After about ten days of culture, CD4+ T cells were isolated. The sequenced sample was CD4+ T cells from PBMCs, cultured in vitro. Source of these receptors: a human donor in good health.

J is TRBJ2-5 and V is TRBV27, with D possibly being TRBD1 or TRBD2 (5 bases each). Germline V gene data show CDR1 as MNHEY and CDR2 as SMNVEV (reference sequence). CDR3 length equals 13 residues. Trimming took off 7 bases at V and 1 base at J, with 10 bases between the two ends. The CDR3 bases are TGTGCCAGCATGGGGGATCCCCAAGAGACCCAGTACTTC. It translates to CASMGDPQETQYF.

The rearrangement joins TRBV19 to TRBJ2-4; 14 bases fit TRBD2. With V trimmed by 9 bases and J by 11 bases, 6 bases remained unmatched. Germline V gene lookup returns CDR1 LNHDA and CDR2 SQIVND (reference sequence). The CDR3 extends over 13 amino acids. CDR3 protein: CASTGTSGRVQYF. CDR3 DNA sequence: TGTGCCAGCACCGGGACTAGCGGGAGAGTTCAGTACTTC.

The V and J genes are TRBV18 and TRBJ2-1; 12 bases line up with TRBD2. CDR3 length: 17 residues. Germline-derived CDR1 and CDR2 are KGHSH and LQKENI. The V gene end was trimmed by 0 bases and the J gene end by 6 bases; junction bases not matched to a gene: 6. CDR3 sequence: CASSPPLAGGPGNEQFF. CDR3 nucleotides: TGTGCCAGCTCACCACCGCTAGCGGGGGGGCCGGGCAATGAGCAGTTCTTC.

The chain employs TRBV14 and TRBJ2-5, with D possibly being TRBD1 (6 bases). Germline V lookup: CDR1 SGHDN, CDR2 FVKESK. This CDR3 spans 16 amino acids. V was trimmed by 3 bases and J by 6 bases, leaving 20 bases between them. The CDR3 DNA reads TGTGCCAGCAGCCAGGCCTATCCGGGACATAGAAAGACCCAGTACTTC. Amino acids: CASSQAYPGHRKTQYF.

The J gene is TRBJ1-2, the V gene TRBV5-1; the match to TRBD1 covers 8 bases. The V gene's germline CDR1 is SGHRS and CDR2 YFSETQ. The CDR3 runs to 14 residues. Trimming removed 1 base from V and 3 bases from J; junction bases left unmatched: 2. The CDR3 spells CASSLSGGDYGYTF. The CDR3, as DNA: TGCGCCAGCAGCTTGTCAGGGGGCGACTATGGCTACACCTTC.

This rearrangement joins TRBV7-2 to TRBJ2-1, with TRBD2 as a possible D gene (6 bases). The V and J ends lost 2 bases and 9 bases respectively, with 17 bases between them. The V gene's germline CDR1 is SGHTA and CDR2 FQGNSA. This CDR3 comprises 15 residues. CDR3 bases: TGTGCCAGCAGCTTAACGGGGCGGGCGGGACCTGAGCAGTTCTTC. Amino acids: CASSLTGRAGPEQFF.

Concerning this clone: One junction end disagrees with the germline gene, perhaps due to a read error. The rearrangement links TRBV7-2 to TRBJ1-1; D remains unclear. The germline CDR1 and CDR2 sequences are SGHTA and FQGNSA. This CDR3 is built from 16 residues. CDR3 nucleotide sequence: TGTGCCAGCAGCATAGCCCCCGAGGGATGGAACACTGAAGCTTTCTTT. Its protein is CASSIAPEGWNTEAFF.

The chain couples TRBV5-4 to TRBJ2-1, with 10 bases that match TRBD1. V lost 5 bases, J lost 8 bases, and 4 bases stayed unmatched. The length of the CDR3 is 13 residues. CDR1 and CDR2 from the germline V gene are SGHNT and YYREEE (reference sequence). CDR3 sequence (DNA): TGTGCCAGCAGGGGACAGGGGACGGATGAGCAGTTCTTC. The encoded protein is CASRGQGTDEQFF.

The chain employs TRBV7-9 and TRBJ2-2; tentative D call: TRBD2 (5 bases). Trimming pared 3 bases from V and 6 bases from J, leaving 14 bases between. This CDR3 is built from 15 residues. The germline CDR1 and CDR2 sequences are SEHNR and FQNEAQ (reference sequence). The CDR3 DNA is TGTGCCAGCAGCTTGAGACACCTGAGGGCCGGGGAGCTGTTTTTT. It codes for CASSLRHLRAGELFF.